This entry lists 13 T cell receptor beta chains sequenced from one sample in a study of T cell responses to AZD1222 COVID-19 vaccine. Assay used: immunoSEQ multiplex PCR; TCRdb lists only in-frame clones, some missing. The profile covers under 150,000 clones, with roughly 85% appearing a single time and more than 7.5% taken by the ten largest. The sample here was peripheral blood, taken 28 days after the second dose of the MenACWY control vaccine. These receptors were collected from an adult who received the MenACWY meningococcal vaccine as a control.

The chain combines TRBV11-3 with TRBJ2-5; D is ambiguous. This CDR3 region has 12 residues. The germline gives CDR1 SGHNT, CDR2 YENEEA. Trimming shortened V by 5 bases and J by 3 bases, and 7 bases separated the two germline ends. The CDR3 DNA reads TGTGCCAGCAGCCCCAAGAAAGAGACCCAGTACTTC. Protein product: CASSPKKETQYF.

The chain employs TRBV6-5 and TRBJ2-7; D is uncertain. Germline assignment: CDR1 MNHEY and CDR2 SVGAGI. Trimming pared 7 bases from V and 0 bases from J, leaving 4 bases between. This CDR3 is 11 amino acids long. The CDR3 here is CASTDSYEQYF. DNA for the CDR3: TGTGCCAGCACGGACTCCTACGAGCAGTACTTC.

The rearrangement joins TRBV13 to TRBJ2-5, with D maybe TRBD2 (5 bases). Per germline, CDR1 PRHDT and CDR2 FYEKMQ (reference sequence). V was cut by 1 base and J by 5 bases, with 8 bases left in between. CDR3 length: 13 amino acids. CDR3 loop: CASSLEREETQYF. The CDR3 DNA is TGTGCCAGCAGCTTAGAAAGGGAGGAGACCCAGTACTTC.

The V call is TRBV7-8, the J call TRBJ1-5; D call uncertain. V lost 5 bases to trimming and J lost 5 bases, with 10 bases between them. The germline V gene has CDR1 SGHVS and CDR2 FQNEAQ. The length of the CDR3 is 13 residues. The CDR3 protein is CASSLNRDQPQHF. CDR3 nucleotide sequence: TGTGCCAGCAGCCTGAACAGAGATCAGCCCCAGCATTTT.

The rearrangement joins TRBV7-2 to TRBJ2-7; 9 bases line up with TRBD2. CDR1 SGHTA and CDR2 FQGNSA come from the germline V gene. With 5 bases clipped from V and 4 bases from J, the junction kept 6 bases outside the gene matches. The CDR3 covers 14 residues. DNA for the CDR3: TGTGCCAGCAGCGTTAGCGGGAGTAGGTACGAGCAGTACTTC. It translates to CASSVSGSRYEQYF.

This clone has only a few counts. The chain couples TRBV28 to TRBJ2-3; D possibly corresponds to TRBD1 (6 bases). Looked up from germline, CDR1 is MDHEN and CDR2 is SYDVKM. CDR3 length equals 16 residues. Trimming shortened V by 3 bases and J by 3 bases, and 16 bases separated the two germline ends. The CDR3 here is CASSFIQGSGTDTQYF. The CDR3 coding sequence is TGTGCCAGCAGTTTTATTCAGGGGTCGGGAACAGATACGCAGTATTTT.

In this sample, this clone turned up once. The V and J genes are TRBV19 and TRBJ1-6, with D uncertain. Trimming cost V 6 bases and J 0 bases, with 9 bases left between them. The CDR3 is made up of 15 amino acids. CDR1 is LNHDA, CDR2 SQIVND, per germline (reference sequence). In DNA, the CDR3 is TGTGCCAGTAGCCGAGGAAGCTCCTATAATTCACCCCTCCACTTT. As protein: CASSRGSSYNSPLHF.

V gene TRBV11-3 combines with J gene TRBJ2-3; 7 bases map to TRBD2. The CDR3 sequence is 16 residues long. V shed 2 bases and J 2 bases; nucleotides not matched to a gene: 7. Per germline, CDR1 SGHNT and CDR2 YENEEA. Here the CDR3 DNA reads TGTGCCAGCAGCTTATTCCCTAGCGGACTCACAGATACGCAGTATTTT. Protein: CASSLFPSGLTDTQYF.

The chain employs TRBV15 and TRBJ2-7; the D gene is possibly TRBD1 (6 bases). The germline CDR1 and CDR2 sequences are LNHNV and YYDKDF (reference sequence). This CDR3 has 14 residues. Trimming removed 3 bases from V and 2 bases from J, with 11 bases in between. CDR3 loop: CATSRSGQTYEQYF. In DNA form, the CDR3 reads TGTGCCACCAGCAGGTCCGGACAGACCTACGAGCAGTACTTC.

The chain's CDR3 is CASSPTRRAYEQYF. In DNA, the CDR3 is TGTGCCAGCAGCCCCACCAGGAGAGCCTACGAGCAGTACTTC. The chain uses TRBV7-2 and TRBJ2-7; D is unresolved. Germline V gene lookup returns CDR1 SGHTA and CDR2 FQGNSA. V was trimmed by 5 bases and J by 2 bases, leaving 13 bases between them. The CDR3 totals 14 residues.

The gene calls are TRBV6-5 and TRBJ2-2; 7 bases fit TRBD2. This CDR3 region has 14 residues. J lost 5 bases, V lost 5 bases, and 5 bases had no gene match. Germline CDR1 MNHEY, CDR2 SVGAGI. As DNA, the CDR3 is TGTGCCAGCAGTACGGGGGGTAGAACCGGGGAGCTGTTTTTT. It yields the protein CASSTGGRTGELFF.

The V gene is TRBV25-1, the J gene TRBJ2-1; 12 nucleotides match TRBD2. The CDR3 spans 13 residues. Germline V gene sequence: CDR1 MGHDK, CDR2 SYGVNS. V gave up 10 bases and J gave up 5 bases; unmatched junction bases: 3. The chain's CDR3 is CATGLAGHNEQFF. The CDR3 nucleotides read TGTGCCACGGGACTAGCGGGTCACAATGAGCAGTTCTTC.

The chain uses TRBV12-3 or TRBV12-4 and TRBJ1-2, with D possibly TRBD1 on 6 matching bases. V was trimmed by 4 bases and J by 5 bases, leaving 11 bases between them. The CDR3 has 13 amino acids. CDR3 bases: TGTGCCAGCAGTTCGCAGGACAGATATGGCTACACCTTC. It encodes CASSSQDRYGYTF.